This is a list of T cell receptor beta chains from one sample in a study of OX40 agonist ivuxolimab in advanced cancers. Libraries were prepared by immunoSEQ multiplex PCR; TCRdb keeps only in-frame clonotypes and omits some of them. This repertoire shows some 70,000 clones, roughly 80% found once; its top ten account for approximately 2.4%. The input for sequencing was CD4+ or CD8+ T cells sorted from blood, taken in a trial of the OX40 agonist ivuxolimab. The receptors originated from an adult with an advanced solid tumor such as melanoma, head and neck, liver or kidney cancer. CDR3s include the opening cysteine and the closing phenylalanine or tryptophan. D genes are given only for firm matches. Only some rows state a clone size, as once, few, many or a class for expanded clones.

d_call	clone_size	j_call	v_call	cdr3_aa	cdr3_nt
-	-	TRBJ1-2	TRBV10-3	CASHVGSESGYTF	TGTGCCTCTCACGTGGGATCCGAAAGTGGCTACACCTTC
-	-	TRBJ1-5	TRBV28	CASSLNIGNQPQHF	TGTGCCAGCAGTTTAAACATCGGCAATCAGCCCCAGCATTTT
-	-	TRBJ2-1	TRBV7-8	CASSLVSYEQFF	TGTGCCAGCAGCTTAGTATCATATGAGCAGTTCTTC
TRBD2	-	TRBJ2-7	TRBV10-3	CAISESKREGYEQYF	TGTGCCATCAGTGAGTCGAAGCGGGAGGGTTACGAGCAGTACTTC
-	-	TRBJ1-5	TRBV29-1	CSALGGGNQPQHF	TGCAGCGCCCTTGGGGGGGGCAATCAGCCCCAGCATTTT
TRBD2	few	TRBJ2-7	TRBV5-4	CASSPDRRGLAGGNEQYF	TGTGCCAGCAGCCCCGACCGTAGGGGACTAGCGGGGGGGAACGAGCAGTACTTC
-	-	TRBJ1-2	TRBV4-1	CASSRQGPESSTF	TGCGCCAGCAGCCGACAAGGCCCCGAGTCCTCCACCTTC
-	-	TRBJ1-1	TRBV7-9	CASSLVPFGHRTEAFF	TGTGCCAGCAGCTTAGTACCCTTCGGACATCGCACTGAAGCTTTCTTT
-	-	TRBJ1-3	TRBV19	CASSMGPGNTIYF	TGTGCCAGTAGTATGGGTCCTGGAAACACCATATATTTT
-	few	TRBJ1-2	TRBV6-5	CASSYRVHGYTF	TGTGCCAGCAGTTACAGGGTTCATGGCTACACCTTC
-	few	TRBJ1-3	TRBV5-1	CASSSAGLGNTIYF	TGCGCCAGCAGTTCAGCAGGGCTGGGAAACACCATATATTTT
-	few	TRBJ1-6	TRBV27	CASRYGEGSPLHF	TGTGCCAGCCGCTATGGGGAAGGATCACCCCTCCACTTT
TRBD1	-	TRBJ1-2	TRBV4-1	CASSQVGGGSPRTGSYGYTF	TGCGCCAGCAGCCAAGTTGGGGGGGGGTCGCCCAGGACAGGTAGCTATGGCTACACCTTC
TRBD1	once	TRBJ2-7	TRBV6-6	CASRETGLSSYEQYF	TGTGCCAGCAGGGAGACAGGGCTAAGCTCCTACGAGCAGTACTTC
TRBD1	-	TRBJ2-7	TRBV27	CASSLGTETYEQYF	TGTGCCAGCAGCCTTGGGACAGAAACCTACGAGCAGTACTTC
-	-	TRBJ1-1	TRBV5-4	CASSYLGGAMNTEAFF	TGTGCCAGCAGCTACCTTGGGGGCGCGATGAACACTGAAGCTTTCTTT
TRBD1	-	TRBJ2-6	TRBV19	CASSSGTVSGANVLTF	TGTGCCAGTAGTTCCGGGACAGTCTCTGGGGCCAACGTCCTGACTTTC
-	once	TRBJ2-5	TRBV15	CATSIRGDQETQYF	TGTGCCACCAGCATCCGGGGAGACCAAGAGACCCAGTACTTC
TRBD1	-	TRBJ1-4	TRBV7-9	CASSFTPGQGDEKLFF	TGTGCCAGCAGCTTCACCCCGGGACAGGGTGATGAAAAACTGTTTTTT
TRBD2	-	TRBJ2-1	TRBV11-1	CASSAELAGPMYEQFF	TGTGCCAGCAGCGCCGAACTAGCGGGGCCGATGTATGAGCAGTTCTTC
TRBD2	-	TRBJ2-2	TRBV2	CASSESGLASGELFF	TGTGCCAGCAGTGAAAGCGGACTAGCATCCGGGGAGCTGTTTTTT
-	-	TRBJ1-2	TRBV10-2	CASTRGEGGYTF	TGCGCCAGCACCCGAGGGGAAGGGGGCTACACCTTC
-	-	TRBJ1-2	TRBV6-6	CASNGQLRHYGYTF	TGTGCCAGCAACGGACAGTTGCGGCACTATGGCTACACCTTC
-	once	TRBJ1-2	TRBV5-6	CASSAGGGGGYTF	TGTGCCAGCAGCGCCGGGGGAGGAGGTGGCTACACCTTC
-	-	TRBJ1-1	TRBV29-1	CSVARGAEAFF	TGCAGCGTTGCTCGAGGGGCTGAAGCTTTCTTT
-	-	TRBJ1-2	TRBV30	CAWNFRGGYTF	TGTGCCTGGAATTTCAGGGGTGGCTACACCTTC
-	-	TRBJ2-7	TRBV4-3	CASSPSGADNAWYEQYF	TGCGCCAGCAGCCCTTCCGGGGCGGACAACGCATGGTACGAGCAGTACTTC
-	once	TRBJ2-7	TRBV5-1	CASSWDISLGEQYF	TGCGCCAGCAGCTGGGACATCTCCCTTGGCGAGCAGTACTTC
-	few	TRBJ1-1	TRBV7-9	CATANTEAFF	TGTGCCACGGCGAACACTGAAGCTTTCTTT
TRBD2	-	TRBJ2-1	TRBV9	CASSVAPSGSVEQFF	TGTGCCAGCAGCGTAGCCCCTAGCGGGAGTGTGGAGCAGTTCTTC
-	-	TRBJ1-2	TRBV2	CASMPTYNYGYTF	TGTGCCAGCATGCCCACCTATAACTATGGCTACACCTTC
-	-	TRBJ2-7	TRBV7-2	CASSFSYEQYF	TGTGCCAGCAGCTTCTCCTACGAGCAGTACTTC
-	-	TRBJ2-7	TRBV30	CAWGLTYEQYF	TGTGCCTGGGGGCTTACCTACGAGCAGTACTTC
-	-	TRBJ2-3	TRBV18	CASSIQGETQYF	TGTGCCAGCTCAATACAGGGTGAGACGCAGTATTTT
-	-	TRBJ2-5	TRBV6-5	CASSRRSSEETQYF	TGTGCCAGCAGCCGAAGATCGTCAGAAGAGACCCAGTACTTC
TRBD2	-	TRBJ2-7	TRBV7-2	CASSSRTSGSYEQYF	TGTGCCAGCAGCTCCCGGACTAGCGGCTCCTACGAGCAGTACTTC
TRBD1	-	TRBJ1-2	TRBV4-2	CASSQDPHDRANYGYTF	TGTGCCAGCAGCCAAGATCCACACGACAGGGCCAACTATGGCTACACCTTC
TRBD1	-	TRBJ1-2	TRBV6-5	CASSPGTGGYGYTF	TGTGCCAGCAGTCCCGGGACAGGGGGTTATGGCTACACCTTC
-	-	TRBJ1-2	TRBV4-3	CASSHRAGTGYGYTF	TGCGCCAGCAGCCATCGGGCAGGGACCGGCTATGGCTACACCTTC
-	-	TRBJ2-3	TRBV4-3	CASSQDKGGTQYF	TGCGCCAGCAGCCAAGATAAGGGGGGGACGCAGTATTTT
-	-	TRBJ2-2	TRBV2	CASSEGLGRSGELFF	TGTGCCAGCAGTGAAGGTCTCGGGCGGTCCGGGGAGCTGTTTTTT
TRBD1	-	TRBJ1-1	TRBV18	CASSPWTTGKVGAFF	TGTGCCAGCTCACCCTGGACGACAGGGAAAGTCGGGGCTTTCTTT
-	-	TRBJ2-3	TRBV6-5	CASSYRSGEADTQYF	TGTGCCAGCAGTTACAGGTCAGGGGAGGCAGATACGCAGTATTTT
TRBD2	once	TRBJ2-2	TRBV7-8	CASRPRTSGGNTGELFF	TGTGCCAGCAGACCTAGGACTAGCGGGGGGAACACCGGGGAGCTGTTTTTT
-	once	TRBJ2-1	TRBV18	CASSPGSNEQFF	TGTGCCAGCTCACCGGGCAGCAATGAGCAGTTCTTC
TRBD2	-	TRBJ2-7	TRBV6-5	CASSGSGGRKQYF	TGTGCCAGCAGTGGGAGTGGCGGGAGGAAGCAGTACTTC